These T cell receptor beta chains were read from a single sample in a study of Graves' ophthalmopathy and Graves' hyperthyroidism. A single record per CDR3 protein comes from TCRdb applying MiXCR to the multiplex PCR reads. Found here are 1 million to 1.3 million distinct CDR3 sequences, 35% to 40% of them singletons; the top ten hold 11%. The specimen was peripheral blood or thyroid tissue (not recorded which). The source of these receptors is an adult man with Graves' hyperthyroidism. Both conserved end residues are part of each CDR3. D genes are given only for firm matches. The size entry is marked missing in some rows and otherwise reads once, few, many or a size class.

size	V	D	J	DNA	CDR3
few	TRBV13	-	TRBJ2-7	TGTGCCAGCAGCCAAGGCGGGGTGCAGTACTTC	CASSQGGVQYF
-	TRBV15	-	TRBJ2-3	TGTGCCACCAGCACATCGACTAGGATCCCAGGAGGTACGCAGTATTTT	CATSTSTRIPGGTQYF
many	TRBV15	-	TRBJ1-2	TGTGCCACCAGCAGAGAGTGGGGATATGGCTACACCTTC	CATSREWGYGYTF
-	TRBV19	-	TRBJ2-7	TGTGCCAGTAGTATAATTTTTCGCTCCGAGCAGTACTTC	CASSIIFRSEQYF
-	TRBV5-1	-	TRBJ2-5	TGCGCCAGCAGCTTGGCGACGGGAAAGGGTCGGGAGACCCAGTACTTC	CASSLATGKGRETQYF
few	TRBV7-8	-	TRBJ1-3	TGTGCCAGCAGCACCCGGGACCGAAACACCATATATTTT	CASSTRDRNTIYF
-	TRBV24-1	TRBD1	TRBJ2-5	TGTGCCACCAGCTTGGGACAGGGGAACCAAGAGACCCAGTACTTC	CATSLGQGNQETQYF
many	TRBV29-1	-	TRBJ2-7	TGCAGCGTCGCTGGACGTTGGAATGTCTACGAGCAGTACTTC	CSVAGRWNVYEQYF
-	TRBV10-3	-	TRBJ2-7	TGTGCCATCAGTGAGATGGGAGGCGAGCAGTACTTC	CAISEMGGEQYF
-	TRBV6-5	-	TRBJ1-4	TGTGCCAGCAGGCCCGAAGGGGATAGTGAAAAACTGTTTTTT	CASRPEGDSEKLFF
-	TRBV9	-	TRBJ2-7	TGTGCCAGCAGCGTAGCGGGGGGCGGGCCCTACGAGCAGTACTTC	CASSVAGGGPYEQYF
-	TRBV11-2	-	TRBJ1-4	TGTGCCAGCAAGATGGGACACAAACTGTTTTTT	CASKMGHKLFF
few	TRBV6-2/TRBV6-3	-	TRBJ2-2	TGTGCCAGCAGTTATATCAGGGCTGGCGGGGAGCTGTTTTTT	CASSYIRAGGELFF
many	TRBV7-2	-	TRBJ2-5	TGTGCCAGCAGGGGGGGGGGCATAGCAGAGACCCAGTACTTC	CASRGGGIAETQYF
-	TRBV7-9	-	TRBJ2-2	TGTGCCAGCAGCTCCGCGAGGAACACCGGGGAGCTGTTTTTT	CASSSARNTGELFF
-	TRBV24-1	-	TRBJ2-5	TGTGCCACCAGTGCCAGCGGCGGTGAGACCCAGTACTTC	CATSASGGETQYF
many	TRBV11-3	-	TRBJ1-1	TGTGCCAGCAGCGATGGCGCGCGCACTGAAGCTTTCTTT	CASSDGARTEAFF
many	TRBV20-1	-	TRBJ1-5	TGCAGTGCTAGACGGACCGGGGATCCCCAGCATTTT	CSARRTGDPQHF
-	TRBV29-1	TRBD1	TRBJ2-5	TGCAGCGTTTGGGACAGGGGGACCGGGACCCAGTACTTC	CSVWDRGTGTQYF
-	TRBV15	-	TRBJ2-7	TGTGCCACCAGCGGGGACACGGTTAGGTACGAGCAGTACTTC	CATSGDTVRYEQYF
-	TRBV9	-	TRBJ2-5	TGTGCCAGCAGCGTCTTAGTGGGGGCCTCAGGGGTGGAGACCCAGTACTTC	CASSVLVGASGVETQYF
many	TRBV5-1	-	TRBJ1-1	TGCGCCAGCAGCTTGGCTAGGGGGAACACTGAAGCTTTCTTT	CASSLARGNTEAFF
few	TRBV6-6	-	TRBJ1-4	TGTGCCAGCAGTTACTTCAGGGACGCCTCCGGGAAACTGTTTTTT	CASSYFRDASGKLFF
-	TRBV11-2	-	TRBJ2-1	TGTGCCAGCAGCGCACTTGGAAATGAGCAGTTCTTC	CASSALGNEQFF
-	TRBV11-2	-	TRBJ1-4	TGTGCCAGCAGCTCCTCCTCCGGGCCGCTGGGTGAAAAACTGTCTTTT	CASSSSSGPLGEKLSF
-	TRBV10-3	-	TRBJ1-1	TGTGCCATCAGGGACGGGGTGGGGAAGGACACTGAAGCTTTCTTT	CAIRDGVGKDTEAFF
-	TRBV5-1	-	TRBJ2-7	TGCGTCAGCAGCTTGAGGGGCGAAAAATACGAGCAGTACTTC	CVSSLRGEKYEQYF
once	TRBV15	-	TRBJ2-2	TGTGCCACCAGCACCGCAATTCGGGAGCTGTTTTTT	CATSTAIRELFF
few	TRBV4-2	-	TRBJ1-5	TGTGCCAGCAGCCAAGAGGAACAGCCGAATCAGCCCCAGCATTTT	CASSQEEQPNQPQHF
-	TRBV29-1	-	TRBJ1-2	TGCAGCCCCGGACGGGTTAGTGGCTACACCTTC	CSPGRVSGYTF
-	TRBV29-1	-	TRBJ2-5	TGCGGCGTACCGCGGAGGGGGGGCGCCGGCGGGGAGACCCAGTACTTC	CGVPRRGGAGGETQYF
-	TRBV6-2/TRBV6-3	-	TRBJ2-7	TGTGTGAGCAGCCCAGCAGGTTACTCCTACGAGCAGTACTTC	CVSSPAGYSYEQYF
once	TRBV29-1	-	TRBJ1-4	TGCAGCGTTACCGGGACTAGTGAAAAACTGTTTTTT	CSVTGTSEKLFF
few	TRBV25-1	-	TRBJ1-1	TGTGCCAGCGTCTCCCGTCCCGAGAACACTGAAGCTTTCTTT	CASVSRPENTEAFF
many	TRBV7-6	TRBD2	TRBJ2-5	TGTGCCAGCAGCTTAGGACTTGTCTCTGGCGGGAGGGTAGGAGAGACCCAGTACTTC	CASSLGLVSGGRVGETQYF
few	TRBV7-2	TRBD2	TRBJ2-2	TGTGCCAGCAGCTTCACCGGGACTAGCGGGGGGGGCACCGGGGAGCTGTTTTTT	CASSFTGTSGGGTGELFF
many	TRBV5-1	-	TRBJ1-1	TGCGCCAGCAGCTTGGTGGCCGAGAACACTGAAGCTTTCTTT	CASSLVAENTEAFF
many	TRBV10-3	TRBD1	TRBJ1-1	TGTGCCATCAGTGACGAAGGACAGGGTAACACTGAAGCTTTCTTT	CAISDEGQGNTEAFF
-	TRBV25-1	TRBD2	TRBJ2-7	TGTGCCGCTATTACCAGGACTAGCGCCGACGAGCAGTACTTC	CAAITRTSADEQYF
few	TRBV7-9	TRBD2	TRBJ2-5	TGTGCCAGCAGCAAGGGACTAGCGGGGTCCGTTGTCCAAGAGACCCAGTACTTC	CASSKGLAGSVVQETQYF